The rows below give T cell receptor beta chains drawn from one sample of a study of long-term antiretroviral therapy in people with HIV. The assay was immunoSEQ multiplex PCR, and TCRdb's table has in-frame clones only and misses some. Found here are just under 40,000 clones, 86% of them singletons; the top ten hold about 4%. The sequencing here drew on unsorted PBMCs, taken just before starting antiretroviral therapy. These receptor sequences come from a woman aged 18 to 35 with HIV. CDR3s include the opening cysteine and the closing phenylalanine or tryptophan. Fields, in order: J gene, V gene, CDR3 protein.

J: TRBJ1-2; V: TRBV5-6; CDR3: CASSWDRGNYGYTF
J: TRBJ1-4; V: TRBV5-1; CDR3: CASSSMDRVGEKLFF
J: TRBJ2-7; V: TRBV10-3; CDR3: CAISGNPSGAYEQYF
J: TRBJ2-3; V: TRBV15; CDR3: CATSRSGNLRSTDTQYF
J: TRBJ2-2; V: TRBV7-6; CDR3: CASSLGSSGATGELFF
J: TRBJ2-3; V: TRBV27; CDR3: CASSLWGQGGLAGTDTQYF
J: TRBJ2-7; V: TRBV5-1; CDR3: CASSSGQLYEQYF
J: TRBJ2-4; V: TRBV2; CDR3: CASRPGLLAKNIQYF
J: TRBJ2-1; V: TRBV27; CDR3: CASSLTTASGNEQFF
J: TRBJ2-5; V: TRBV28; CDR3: CASSSGDLASDQETQYF
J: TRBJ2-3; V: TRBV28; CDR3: CASSLRWPITDTQYF
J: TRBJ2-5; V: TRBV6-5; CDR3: CASSSIGTGLVETQYF
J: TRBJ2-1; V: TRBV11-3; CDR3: CASSSPWGQGANEQFF
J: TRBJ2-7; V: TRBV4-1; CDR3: CASSQDGTGFGYEQYF